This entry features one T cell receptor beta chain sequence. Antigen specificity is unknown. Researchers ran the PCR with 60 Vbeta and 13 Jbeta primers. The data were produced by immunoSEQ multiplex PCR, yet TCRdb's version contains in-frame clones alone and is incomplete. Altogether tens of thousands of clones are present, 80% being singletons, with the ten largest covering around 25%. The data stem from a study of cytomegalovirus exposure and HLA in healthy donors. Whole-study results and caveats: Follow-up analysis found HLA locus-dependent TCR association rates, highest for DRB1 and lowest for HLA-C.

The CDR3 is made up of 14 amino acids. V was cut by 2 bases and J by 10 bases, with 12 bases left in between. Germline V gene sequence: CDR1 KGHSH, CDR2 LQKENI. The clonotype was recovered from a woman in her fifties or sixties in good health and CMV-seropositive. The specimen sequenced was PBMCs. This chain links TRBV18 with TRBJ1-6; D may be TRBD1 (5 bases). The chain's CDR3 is CASSPSPGQSPLHF. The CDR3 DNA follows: TGTGCCAGCTCACCAAGTCCAGGGCAATCACCCCTCCACTTT.